This T cell receptor (beta chain) came from a study of blood T cell repertoires in COVID-19. Study-level information: Acute and convalescent COVID-19 samples came from the United States, Italy and Spain.

As handled by the study authors: Nucleated cell number was recorded as an estimate derived from reference gene primer amplification. The data were produced by immunoSEQ multiplex PCR, yet TCRdb's version contains in-frame clones alone and is incomplete. For V, J and clone size, that table is used; D and trimming come from the DNA. The sample contains approximately 190,000 clones, approximately 90% of which appear only once. The CDR3 runs to 13 residues. V lost 0 bases and J lost 9, with 9 bases in between. In germline, CDR1 is SEHNR, CDR2 FQNEAQ (reference sequence). The sample consisted of peripheral blood. The chain links TRBV7-9 to TRBJ2-1, with D tentatively TRBD1 (5 bases). The receptor was derived from a man in his forties with active or convalescent COVID-19. The CDR3 spells CASSLAGRPEQFF. The DNA for the CDR3 is TGTGCCAGCAGCTTAGCGGGGCGTCCTGAGCAGTTCTTC.